These 32 T cell receptor beta chains came from one sample sequenced in a study of blood T cell repertoires in COVID-19. TCRdb's table, derived via immunoSEQ multiplex PCR, lists solely in-frame clones and lacks some. The table includes more than 80,000 clones, about four fifths detected once. Sequencing was done on a sample of peripheral blood. All receptors derive from a woman aged 60-75 years with acute or convalescent COVID-19.

CDR3 sequence: CASSLGTPQLNEKLFF. The CDR3 DNA reads TGTGCCAGCAGCTTAGGAACTCCCCAACTAAATGAAAAACTGTTTTTT. V gene TRBV7-9 combines with J gene TRBJ1-4; D is unclear. The CDR3 length is 16 residues. Germline CDR1 reads SEHNR; CDR2 reads FQNEAQ (reference sequence). Trimming shortened V by 1 base and J by 5 bases, and 14 bases separated the two germline ends.

This chain connects TRBV10-1 to TRBJ2-3, with D hard to call. V lost 3 bases, J lost 1 base, and 5 bases lay in between. The length of the CDR3 is 13 residues. The V gene's germline CDR1 is WNHNN and CDR2 SYGVQD (reference sequence). CDR3 nucleotides: TGCGCCAGCAGTGAATCGGGCACAGATACGCAGTATTTT. Translating gives CASSESGTDTQYF.

The chain carries TRBV7-9 and TRBJ1-2, with 8 bases fitting TRBD1. CDR1 and CDR2 from the germline V gene are SEHNR and FQNEAQ (reference sequence). CDR3 length: 14 amino acids. V lost 5 bases to trimming and J lost 6 bases; unmatched junction nucleotides: 8. The CDR3 loop reads CASSLGQGSNGYTF. The CDR3 DNA is TGTGCCAGCAGCCTTGGACAGGGTTCCAATGGCTACACCTTC.

CDR3: CSAQLGDTQYF. In DNA form, the CDR3 reads TGCAGTGCCCAACTAGGGGATACGCAGTATTTT. The chain links TRBV20-1 to TRBJ2-3; tentative D call: TRBD2 (5 bases). Germline values: CDR1 DFQATT, CDR2 SNEGSKA (reference sequence). This CDR3 is built from 11 residues. Deletions cut 6 bases from V and 6 bases from J, with 10 bases between.

This clone was seen just once. The V and J genes are TRBV2 and TRBJ1-1; D call uncertain. Germline CDR1 reads SNHLY; CDR2 reads FYNNEI. The CDR3 contains 14 residues. V was pared by 2 bases and J by 4 bases, with 11 bases between. The CDR3 protein is CASSETRATTEAFF. CDR3 bases: TGTGCCAGCAGTGAAACCCGAGCCACCACTGAAGCTTTCTTT. Together with reference TRBV2 and TRBJ1-1, the CDR3 gives the full variable domain: EPEVTQTPSHQVTQMGQEVILRCVPISNHLYFYWYRQILGQKVEFLVSFYNNEISEKSEIFDDQFSVERPDGSNFTLKIRSTKLEDSAMYFCASSETRATTEAFFGQGTRLTVV.

The chain joins TRBV7-2 to TRBJ1-2, with TRBD1 matching 8 bases. The trim removed 1 base at V and 8 bases at J, leaving 6 bases unmatched. This CDR3 has 14 amino acids. Germline lookup yields CDR1 SGHTA and CDR2 FQGNSA. This CDR3 is CASSLVPGGVGYTF. In DNA form, the CDR3 reads TGTGCCAGCAGCTTAGTGCCAGGGGGCGTGGGCTACACCTTC.

This clone was recorded once. This chain connects TRBV11-2 to TRBJ1-5; D ambiguous. The CDR3 spans 12 residues. V shed 6 bases and J shed 4 bases, with 7 bases lying between them. Germline V gene sequence: CDR1 SGHAT, CDR2 FQNNGV. CDR3 loop: CASSPSNQPQHF. DNA for the CDR3: TGTGCCAGCAGTCCTAGTAATCAGCCCCAGCATTTT.

V gene TRBV5-6 combines with J gene TRBJ2-7; 11 bases are shared with TRBD2. Germline trimming cut 6 bases from V and 1 base from J; bases unmatched to any gene: 6. Per the germline V gene, CDR1 is SGHDT and CDR2 is YYEEEE. This CDR3 has 15 amino acids. For the CDR3, the DNA is TGTGCCAGCATCCTAGCGGGGGGCCTATCCTACGAGCAGTACTTC. Its translation: CASILAGGLSYEQYF.

The CDR3 loop reads CASSLKTSGGASPGELFF. As DNA, the CDR3 is TGTGCCAGCAGCTTAAAGACTAGCGGGGGGGCCAGTCCCGGGGAGCTGTTTTTT. This rearrangement joins TRBV7-2 to TRBJ2-2; 14 bases map to TRBD2. Germline CDR1 and CDR2: SGHTA and FQGNSA. With V trimmed by 2 bases and J by 6 bases, 8 bases remained unmatched. This CDR3 has 18 residues.

This clone has just a few counts. J is TRBJ2-1 and V is TRBV7-3; weak D call: TRBD2 (5 bases). The CDR3 extends over 17 amino acids. In germline, CDR1 is SGHTA, CDR2 FQGTGA. Trimming left V 1 base short and J 6 bases short, with 19 bases between. CDR3 DNA: TGTGCCAGCAGCTTAAGTGGAGCTGACGGGATGGGCAATGAGCAGTTCTTC. This sequence encodes CASSLSGADGMGNEQFF.

The chain couples TRBV2 to TRBJ1-1, with TRBD1 as a possible D gene (6 bases). The CDR3 runs 14 residues. The V gene lost 7 bases and the J gene lost 1 base, with 13 bases spanning the gap. The germline V gene encodes CDR1 SNHLY and CDR2 FYNNEI. CDR3 loop: CASKYGQTNTEAFF. DNA for the CDR3: TGTGCCAGCAAATATGGACAGACGAACACTGAAGCTTTCTTT. Using reference TRBV2 and TRBJ1-1 for the parts outside the CDR3, the full variable domain is EPEVTQTPSHQVTQMGQEVILRCVPISNHLYFYWYRQILGQKVEFLVSFYNNEISEKSEIFDDQFSVERPDGSNFTLKIRSTKLEDSAMYFCASKYGQTNTEAFFGQGTRLTVV.

The chain employs TRBV9 and TRBJ1-6; D might be TRBD1 (5 bases). The CDR3 loop spans 13 amino acids. Germline-derived CDR1 and CDR2 are SGDLS and YYNGEE. Trimming took off 3 bases at V and 10 bases at J, with 11 bases between the two ends. The CDR3 region is CASSAGNRSPLHF. CDR3 nucleotide sequence: TGTGCCAGCAGCGCAGGGAACAGGTCACCCCTCCACTTT.

In nucleotides, the CDR3 is TGTGCCAGCAGCTCTATTAGCCTCACAGGGAACTATGGCTACACCTTC. Protein: CASSSISLTGNYGYTF. The chain has TRBV5-4 and TRBJ1-2, with D possibly TRBD1 on 6 matching bases. Germline-derived CDR1 and CDR2 are SGHNT and YYREEE (reference sequence). With 3 bases removed from V and 2 bases from J, the gap between germline ends came to 17 bases. The CDR3 is 16 residues long. The entire variable domain, with the rest obtained from reference TRBV5-4 and TRBJ1-2, is as follows: ETGVTQSPTHLIKTRGQQVTLRCSSQSGHNTVSWYQQALGQGPQFIFQYYREEENGRGNFPPRFSGLQFPNYSSELNVNALELDDSALYLCASSSISLTGNYGYTFGSGTRLTVV.

This chain connects TRBV6-5 to TRBJ2-1; 7 bases agree with TRBD1. There are 14 residues in the CDR3. Losses at the gene ends were 1 base for V and 5 bases for J; bases not matched to a gene: 2. The germline CDR1 and CDR2 sequences are MNHEY and SVGAGI. The DNA for the CDR3 is TGTGCCAGCAGTTACTGGCAGGGGGACAATGAGCAGTTCTTC. This encodes CASSYWQGDNEQFF.

The chain recombines TRBV13 with TRBJ1-3, with 9 bases fitting TRBD1. V was clipped by 4 bases and J by 2 bases; unmatched bases: 3. This CDR3 has 15 residues. Germline assignment: CDR1 PRHDT and CDR2 FYEKMQ (reference sequence). The DNA for the CDR3 is TGTGCCAGCAGCTCCCGACAGGGGGCTGGAAACACCATATATTTT. Amino acid sequence: CASSSRQGAGNTIYF.

The CDR3 protein is CASSSPGGPKTQYF. CDR3 coding DNA: TGTGCCAGCAGCTCTCCAGGGGGCCCGAAGACCCAGTACTTC. The V call is TRBV7-9, the J call TRBJ2-5, with 8 bases fitting TRBD1. V shed 4 bases and J 6 bases; nucleotides not matched to a gene: 7. Looked up from germline, CDR1 is SEHNR and CDR2 is FQNEAQ (reference sequence). This CDR3 has 14 residues.

The V and J genes are TRBV7-3 and TRBJ2-1; 8 positions agree with TRBD2. J lost 2 bases, V lost 1 base, and 4 bases had no gene match. Per the germline V gene, CDR1 is SGHTA and CDR2 is FQGTGA. The CDR3 is 16 amino acids. CDR3 DNA: TGTGCCAGCAGCTTAAGCGGTAGCGGGACCTACAATGAGCAGTTCTTC. This translates into CASSLSGSGTYNEQFF.

The CDR3 DNA sequence: TGTGCCAGTGGCATTCTAGGAGCGAATGAAAAACTGTTTTTT. It is translated as CASGILGANEKLFF. The genes are TRBV19 and TRBJ1-4; D ambiguous. Trimming removed 8 bases at V and 5 bases at J, with 15 bases between. CDR1 LNHDA and CDR2 SQIVND come from the germline V gene (reference sequence). This CDR3 contains 14 residues.

This clone has just a few counts. This chain joins TRBV20-1 and TRBJ2-2, with D possibly TRBD2 on 5 matching bases. Germline CDR1 reads DFQATT; CDR2 reads SNEGSKA (reference sequence). CDR3 size: 15 residues. V lost 3 bases, J lost 4 bases, and 15 bases lay in between. The CDR3 loop is CSASSSATATGELFF. The DNA of the CDR3 is TGCAGTGCTAGTAGTAGCGCAACAGCCACCGGGGAGCTGTTTTTT.

This clone was seen a few times. The chain is built from TRBV20-1 and TRBJ2-5; D is uncertain. Trimming left V 8 bases short and J 2 bases short, with 9 bases between. The CDR3 runs 11 residues. Germline values: CDR1 DFQATT, CDR2 SNEGSKA (reference sequence). CDR3 sequence: CSSQHQETQYF. The CDR3 nucleotides read TGCAGTTCCCAACATCAAGAGACCCAGTACTTC.

V usage is TRBV10-1 and J usage is TRBJ2-7; possible D gene TRBD1, 6 bases. V lost 6 bases, J lost 9 bases, and 18 bases lay in between. The CDR3 sequence is 13 residues long. Germline values: CDR1 WNHNN, CDR2 SYGVQD (reference sequence). DNA for the CDR3: TGCGCCAGCAGCCAGGGGACGCCGGACGTGCAGTACTTC. It is translated as CASSQGTPDVQYF.

The chain joins TRBV19 to TRBJ2-1; 10 bases line up with TRBD2. Germline assignment: CDR1 LNHDA and CDR2 SQIVND (reference sequence). The V and J ends lost 7 bases and 8 bases, in that order; junction bases with no gene match: 11. The CDR3 length is 15 residues. The CDR3 protein is CASTPSGSNSHEQFF. CDR3 in DNA: TGTGCCAGTACCCCTAGCGGGAGTAATTCCCATGAGCAGTTCTTC.

The rearrangement uses TRBV12-3 or TRBV12-4 and TRBJ2-3; D not resolved. The CDR3 contains 11 residues. Trimming shortened V by 7 bases and J by 6 bases, and 8 bases separated the two germline ends. CDR3 protein: CASMAADTQYF. CDR3 DNA sequence: TGTGCCAGCATGGCCGCCGATACGCAGTATTTT.

The V call is TRBV18, the J call TRBJ1-1; 10 bases match TRBD1. CDR3 length equals 15 residues. Germline CDR1 KGHSH, CDR2 LQKENI. The junction had 11 bases not matched to a gene; V was cut back by 3 bases and J by 10 bases. The CDR3 sequence is CASSPPETGGEVAFF. Here the CDR3 DNA reads TGTGCCAGCTCACCCCCCGAGACAGGGGGCGAAGTAGCTTTCTTT.

The chain recombines TRBV18 with TRBJ1-1; possibly TRBD1 for D (5 bases). The CDR3 has 15 residues. Trimming cost V 0 bases and J 11 bases, with 19 bases left between them. Germline assignment: CDR1 KGHSH and CDR2 LQKENI. The CDR3 protein is CASSPPGTRDIHAFF. The CDR3 nucleotides read TGTGCCAGCTCACCACCGGGGACGCGGGATATCCATGCTTTCTTT.

This chain joins TRBV6-5 and TRBJ1-6, with no clear D. Germline V gene lookup returns CDR1 MNHEY and CDR2 SVGAGI. V was cut by 6 bases and J by 6 bases, with 15 bases left in between. This CDR3 is 15 amino acids long. CDR3 sequence reads: CASRGSTGFNSPLHF. The CDR3 nucleotides read TGTGCCAGCAGGGGATCGACGGGATTTAATTCACCCCTCCACTTT.

The chain carries TRBV15 and TRBJ1-1; D may be TRBD1 (6 bases). V lost 2 bases to trimming and J lost 3 bases, with 13 bases between them. CDR1 is LNHNV and CDR2 is YYDKDF in the germline V gene (reference sequence). The CDR3 is 15 amino acids. CDR3 region: CATSRSRGRDTEAFF. DNA of the CDR3: TGTGCCACCAGCAGAAGCAGGGGAAGGGACACTGAAGCTTTCTTT.

J is TRBJ1-3 and V is TRBV11-2, with D perhaps matching TRBD1 (6 bases). Germline V CDR1 and CDR2: SGHAT, FQNNGV. The CDR3 covers 14 residues. V shed 0 bases and J shed 4 bases, with 7 bases lying between them. DNA for the CDR3: TGTGCCAGCAGCTTAGAGAGGGGGGGAAACACCATATATTTT. Its translation: CASSLERGGNTIYF.

The chain links TRBV2 to TRBJ2-1, with 8 bases fitting TRBD2. The trim removed 7 bases at V and 4 bases at J, leaving 3 bases unmatched. CDR1 is SNHLY and CDR2 is FYNNEI in the germline V gene. This CDR3 has 13 residues. CDR3 protein: CASNGGVYNEQFF. For the CDR3, the DNA is TGTGCCAGCAACGGGGGGGTTTACAATGAGCAGTTCTTC.

The chain employs TRBV20-1 and TRBJ1-4; a weak D match, TRBD1 (5 bases). V gave up 3 bases and J gave up 4 bases, with 9 bases separating them. The CDR3 is 13 amino acids. Germline lookup yields CDR1 DFQATT and CDR2 SNEGSKA (reference sequence). This CDR3 reads CSASSGGNEKLFF. DNA of the CDR3: TGCAGTGCTAGTTCGGGGGGTAATGAAAAACTGTTTTTT.

This chain joins TRBV2 and TRBJ1-1; the D is unclear. The CDR3 runs to 13 residues. Germline CDR1 and CDR2: SNHLY and FYNNEI. Trimming removed 3 bases at V and 2 bases at J, with 7 bases between. The CDR3 DNA follows: TGTGCCAGCAGTGATTACACCAACACTGAAGCTTTCTTT. It codes for CASSDYTNTEAFF.

This chain connects TRBV6-6 to TRBJ1-2; TRBD1 agrees at 7 bases. The CDR3 runs 16 residues. The ends lost 5 bases at V and 4 bases at J; junction bases unmatched: 13. The germline CDR1 and CDR2 sequences are MNHNY and SVGAGI (reference sequence). This chain's CDR3 is CASSTLQGSRSYGYTF. The DNA of the CDR3 is TGTGCCAGCAGTACCCTACAGGGGTCACGCAGCTATGGCTACACCTTC.